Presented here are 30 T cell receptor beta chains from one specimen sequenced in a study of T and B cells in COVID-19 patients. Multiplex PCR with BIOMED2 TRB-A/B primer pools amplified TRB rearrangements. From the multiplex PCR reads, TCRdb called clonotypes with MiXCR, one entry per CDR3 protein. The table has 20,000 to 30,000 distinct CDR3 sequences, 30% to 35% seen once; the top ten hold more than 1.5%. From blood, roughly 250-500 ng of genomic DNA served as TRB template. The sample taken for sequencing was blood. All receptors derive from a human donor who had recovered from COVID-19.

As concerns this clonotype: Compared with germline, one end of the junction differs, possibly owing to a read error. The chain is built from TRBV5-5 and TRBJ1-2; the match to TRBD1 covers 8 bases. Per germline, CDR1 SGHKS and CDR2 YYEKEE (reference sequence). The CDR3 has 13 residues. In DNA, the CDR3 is TGCGCCAGCAGCCCCCAGGGGGCGGCTGGCTACACCTTC. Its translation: CASSPQGAAGYTF.

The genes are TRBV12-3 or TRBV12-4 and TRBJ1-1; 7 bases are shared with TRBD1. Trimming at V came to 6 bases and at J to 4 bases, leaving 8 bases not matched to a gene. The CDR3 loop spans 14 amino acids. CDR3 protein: CASRRTQGPTEAFF. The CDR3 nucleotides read TGTGCCAGCAGACGAACACAGGGGCCCACTGAAGCTTTCTTT.

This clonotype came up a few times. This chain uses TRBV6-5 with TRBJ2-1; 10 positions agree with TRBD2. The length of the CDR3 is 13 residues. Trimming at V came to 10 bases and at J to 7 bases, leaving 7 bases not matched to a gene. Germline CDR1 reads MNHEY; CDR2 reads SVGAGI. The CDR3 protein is CATFSGGQNEQFF. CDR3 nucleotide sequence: TGTGCCACATTTAGCGGGGGGCAGAATGAGCAGTTCTTC.

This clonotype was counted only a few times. The CDR3 DNA reads TGTGCCAGCATCCGGGACAGAGGCTCCTACGAGCAGTACTTC. Translated, it gives CASIRDRGSYEQYF. The chain joins TRBV6-5 to TRBJ2-7; 7 bases line up with TRBD1. The CDR3 extends over 14 amino acids. From germline, CDR1 is MNHEY and CDR2 SVGAGI. The V and J ends lost 7 bases and 0 bases, in that order; junction bases with no gene match: 6.

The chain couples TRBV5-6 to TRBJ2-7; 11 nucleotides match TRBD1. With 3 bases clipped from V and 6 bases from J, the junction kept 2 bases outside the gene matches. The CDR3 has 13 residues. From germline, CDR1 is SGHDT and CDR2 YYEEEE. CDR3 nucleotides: TGTGCCAGCAGCTCGGACAGGGGGCGCGAGCAGTACTTC. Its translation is CASSSDRGREQYF.

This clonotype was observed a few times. The CDR3 DNA reads TGTGCCAGCAGTTACTCGGGACCTTCCTATGGCTACACCTTC. Its protein is CASSYSGPSYGYTF. The chain recombines TRBV6-5 with TRBJ1-2; D is perhaps TRBD1 (5 bases). Trimming took 0 bases from V and 4 from J, leaving 9 bases between them. This CDR3 has 14 residues. Germline lookup yields CDR1 MNHEY and CDR2 SVGAGI.

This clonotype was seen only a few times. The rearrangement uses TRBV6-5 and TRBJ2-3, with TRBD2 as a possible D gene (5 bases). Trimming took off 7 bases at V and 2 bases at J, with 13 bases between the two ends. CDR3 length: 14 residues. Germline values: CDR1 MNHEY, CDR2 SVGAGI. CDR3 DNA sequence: TGTGCCAGCATTCATGCACTAGTCACAGATACGCAGTATTTT. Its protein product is CASIHALVTDTQYF.

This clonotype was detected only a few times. In nucleotides, the CDR3 is TGTGCCAGCTCACCGGTTGACGATCAGCCCCAGCATTTT. Encoded protein: CASSPVDDQPQHF. The rearrangement joins TRBV18 to TRBJ1-5; no reliable D call. The CDR3 is made up of 13 amino acids. The germline V gene encodes CDR1 KGHSH and CDR2 LQKENI. The germline V and J ends were trimmed by 3 bases and 5 bases, with 8 bases remaining between them.

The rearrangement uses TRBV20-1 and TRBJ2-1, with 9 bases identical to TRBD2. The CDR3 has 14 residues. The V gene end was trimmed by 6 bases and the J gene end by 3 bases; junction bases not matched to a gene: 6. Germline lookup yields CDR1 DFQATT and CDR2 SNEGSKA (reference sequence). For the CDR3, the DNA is TGCAGTGCGCAGCGGGGGGCCGACTACAATGAGCAGTTCTTC. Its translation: CSAQRGADYNEQFF.

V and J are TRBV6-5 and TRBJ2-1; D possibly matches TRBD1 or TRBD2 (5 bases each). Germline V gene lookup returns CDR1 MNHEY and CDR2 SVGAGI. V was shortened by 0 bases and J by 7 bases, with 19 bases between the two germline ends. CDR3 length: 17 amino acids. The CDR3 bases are TGTGCCAGCAGTTACTCGAGTGGGACCATTAGCTTTAATGAGCAGTTCTTC. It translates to CASSYSSGTISFNEQFF.

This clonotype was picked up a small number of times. As DNA, the CDR3 is TGTGCCAGCAGTTTATCGTCGGGGGGGGCGAATCAGCCCCAGCATTTT. Residues: CASSLSSGGANQPQHF. The chain links TRBV27 to TRBJ1-5, with a weak D call TRBD1 (6 bases). The germline V gene has CDR1 MNHEY and CDR2 SMNVEV (reference sequence). With 0 bases removed from V and 4 bases from J, the gap between germline ends came to 13 bases. The CDR3 runs 16 residues.

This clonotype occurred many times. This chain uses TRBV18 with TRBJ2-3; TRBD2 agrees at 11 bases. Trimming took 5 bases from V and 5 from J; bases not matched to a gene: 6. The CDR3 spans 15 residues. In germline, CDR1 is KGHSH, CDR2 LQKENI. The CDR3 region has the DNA TGTGCCAGCTCATTGGGACTAGCGGACTTAGATACGCAGTATTTT. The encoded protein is CASSLGLADLDTQYF.

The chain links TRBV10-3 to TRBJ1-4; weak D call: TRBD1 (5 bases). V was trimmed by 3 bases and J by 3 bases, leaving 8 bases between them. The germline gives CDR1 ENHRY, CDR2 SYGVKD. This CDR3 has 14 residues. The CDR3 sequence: CAISDGGSNEKLFF. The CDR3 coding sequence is TGTGCCATCAGTGATGGGGGGTCTAATGAAAAACTGTTTTTT.

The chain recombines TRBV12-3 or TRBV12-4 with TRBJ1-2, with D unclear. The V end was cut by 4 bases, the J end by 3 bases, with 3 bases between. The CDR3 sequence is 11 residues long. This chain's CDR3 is CASSSDYGYTF. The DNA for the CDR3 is TGTGCCAGCAGTTCCGACTATGGCTACACCTTC.

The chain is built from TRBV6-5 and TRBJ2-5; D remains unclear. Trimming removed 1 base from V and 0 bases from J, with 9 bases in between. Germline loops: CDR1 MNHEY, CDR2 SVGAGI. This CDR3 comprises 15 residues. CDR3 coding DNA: TGTGCCAGCAGTTACTTTTACAGTGACCAAGAGACCCAGTACTTC. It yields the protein CASSYFYSDQETQYF.

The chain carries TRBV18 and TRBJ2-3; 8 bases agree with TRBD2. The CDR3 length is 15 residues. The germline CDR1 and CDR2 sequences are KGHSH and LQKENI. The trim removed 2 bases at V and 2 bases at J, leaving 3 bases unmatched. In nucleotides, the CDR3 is TGTGCCAGCTCACCAATTAGCGGGGCCACAGATACGCAGTATTTT. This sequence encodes CASSPISGATDTQYF.

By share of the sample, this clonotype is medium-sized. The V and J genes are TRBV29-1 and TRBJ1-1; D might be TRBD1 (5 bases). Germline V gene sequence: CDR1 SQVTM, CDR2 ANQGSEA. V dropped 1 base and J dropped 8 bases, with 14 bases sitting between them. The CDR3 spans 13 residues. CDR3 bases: TGCAGCGTTGAAGTCAGGGCGAACGTGGAAGCTTTCTTT. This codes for CSVEVRANVEAFF.

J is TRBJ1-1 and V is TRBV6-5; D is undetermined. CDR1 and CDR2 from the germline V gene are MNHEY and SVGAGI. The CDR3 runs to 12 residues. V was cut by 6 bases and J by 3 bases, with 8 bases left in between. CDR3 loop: CASSREDTEAFF. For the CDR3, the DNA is TGTGCCAGCAGCCGCGAGGACACTGAAGCTTTCTTT.

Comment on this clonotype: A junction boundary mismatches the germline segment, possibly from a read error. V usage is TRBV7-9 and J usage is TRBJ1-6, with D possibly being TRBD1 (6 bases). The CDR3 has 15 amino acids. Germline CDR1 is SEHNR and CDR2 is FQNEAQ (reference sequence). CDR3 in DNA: TGCGCCAGCAGCCAAGAAGACAGGAAGAATTCACCCCTCCACTTT. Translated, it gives CASSQEDRKNSPLHF.

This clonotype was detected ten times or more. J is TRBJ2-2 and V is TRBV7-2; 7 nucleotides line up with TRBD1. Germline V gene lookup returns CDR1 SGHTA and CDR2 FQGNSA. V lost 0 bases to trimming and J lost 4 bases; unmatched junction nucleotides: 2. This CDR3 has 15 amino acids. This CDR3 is CASSLAGTATGELFF. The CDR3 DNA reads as TGTGCCAGCAGCTTAGCGGGGACAGCCACCGGGGAGCTGTTTTTT.

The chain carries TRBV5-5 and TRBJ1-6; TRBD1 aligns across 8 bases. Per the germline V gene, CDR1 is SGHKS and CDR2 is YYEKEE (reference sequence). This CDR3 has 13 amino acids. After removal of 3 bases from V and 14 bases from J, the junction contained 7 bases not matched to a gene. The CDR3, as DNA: TGTGCCAGCAGCTGGGGACAGGTTCAAACCCTCCACTTT. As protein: CASSWGQVQTLHF.

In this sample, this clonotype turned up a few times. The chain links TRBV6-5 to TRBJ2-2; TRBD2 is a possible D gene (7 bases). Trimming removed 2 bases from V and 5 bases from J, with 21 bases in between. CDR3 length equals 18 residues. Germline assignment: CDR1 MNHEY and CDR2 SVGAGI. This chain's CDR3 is CASSYPNKGGARTGELFF. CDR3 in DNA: TGTGCCAGCAGTTACCCCAACAAGGGGGGGGCGCGGACCGGGGAGCTGTTTTTT.

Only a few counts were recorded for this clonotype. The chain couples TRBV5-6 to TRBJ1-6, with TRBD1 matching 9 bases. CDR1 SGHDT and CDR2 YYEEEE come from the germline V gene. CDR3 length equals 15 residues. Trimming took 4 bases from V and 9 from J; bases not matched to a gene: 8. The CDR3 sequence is CASSRDREIRSPLHF. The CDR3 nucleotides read TGTGCCAGCAGCCGGGACAGGGAAATTCGTTCACCCCTCCACTTT.

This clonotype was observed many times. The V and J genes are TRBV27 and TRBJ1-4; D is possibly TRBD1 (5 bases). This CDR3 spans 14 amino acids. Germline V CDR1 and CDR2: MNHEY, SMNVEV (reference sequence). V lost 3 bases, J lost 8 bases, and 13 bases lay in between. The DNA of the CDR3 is TGTGCCAGCAGTTTGGGTCAGGGAGGGGAAAAACTGTTTTTT. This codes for CASSLGQGGEKLFF.

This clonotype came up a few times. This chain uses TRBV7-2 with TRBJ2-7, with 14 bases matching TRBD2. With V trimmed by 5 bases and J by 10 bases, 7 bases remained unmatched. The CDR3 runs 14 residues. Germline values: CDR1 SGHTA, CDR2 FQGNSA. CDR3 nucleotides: TGTGCCAGCAGCCAAGGACTAGCGGGAGGTTACCAGTACTTC. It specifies CASSQGLAGGYQYF.

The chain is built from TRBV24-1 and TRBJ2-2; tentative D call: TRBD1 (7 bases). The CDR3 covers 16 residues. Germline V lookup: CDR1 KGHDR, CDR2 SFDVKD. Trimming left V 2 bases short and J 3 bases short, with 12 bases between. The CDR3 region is CATSDSSGGYTGELFF. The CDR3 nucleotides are TGTGCCACCAGTGATTCCTCAGGGGGGTACACCGGGGAGCTGTTTTTT.

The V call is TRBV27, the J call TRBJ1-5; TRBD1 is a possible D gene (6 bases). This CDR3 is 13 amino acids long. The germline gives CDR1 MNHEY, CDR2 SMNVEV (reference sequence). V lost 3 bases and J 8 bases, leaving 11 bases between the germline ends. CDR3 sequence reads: CASSLGHREPQHF. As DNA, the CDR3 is TGTGCCAGCAGTTTGGGACACCGGGAGCCCCAGCATTTT.

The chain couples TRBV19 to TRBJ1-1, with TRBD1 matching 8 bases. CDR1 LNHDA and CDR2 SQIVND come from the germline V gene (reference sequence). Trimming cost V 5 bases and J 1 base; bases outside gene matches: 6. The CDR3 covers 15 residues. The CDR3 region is CASSVRGPPNTEAFF. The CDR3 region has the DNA TGTGCCAGTAGTGTCAGGGGGCCCCCGAACACTGAAGCTTTCTTT.

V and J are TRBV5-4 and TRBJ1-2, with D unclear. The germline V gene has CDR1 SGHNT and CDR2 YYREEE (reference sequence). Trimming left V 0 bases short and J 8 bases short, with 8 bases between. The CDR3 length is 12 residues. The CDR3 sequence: CASSLEAEGYTF. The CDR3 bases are TGTGCCAGCAGCTTGGAAGCTGAGGGCTACACCTTC.

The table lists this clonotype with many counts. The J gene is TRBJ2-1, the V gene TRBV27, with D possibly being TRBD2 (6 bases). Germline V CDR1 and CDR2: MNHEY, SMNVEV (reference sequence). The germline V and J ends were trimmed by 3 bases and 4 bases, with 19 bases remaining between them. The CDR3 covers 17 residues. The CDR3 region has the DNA TGTGCCAGCAGTTTGGGGCGGGGCAGGGAGGTGTACAATGAGCAGTTCTTC. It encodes CASSLGRGREVYNEQFF.